This TCR beta chain was retrieved from a study of blood T cells in healthy people across ages. The use of a sample-barcoded 5' primer and a J-beta primer mix characterized a second PCR of roughly 6 to 12 cycles. MiXCR, applied by TCRdb to the 5' RACE reads, yields one record per CDR3 protein. The sample has 1.5 million to 2 million distinct CDR3 sequences, about 39% seen once. The TCR was taken from a human donor in good health. The sample consisted of blood.

The CDR3 loop reads CASSPSRGGRETQYF. Written as DNA, the CDR3 is TGTGCCAGCAGCCCGTCGCGGGGGGGCCGCGAGACCCAGTACTTC. V is TRBV5-4 and J is TRBJ2-5; TRBD2 agrees at 9 bases. Per germline, CDR1 SGHNT and CDR2 YYREEE (reference sequence). This CDR3 is built from 15 residues. V was clipped by 4 bases and J by 5 bases; unmatched bases: 9.